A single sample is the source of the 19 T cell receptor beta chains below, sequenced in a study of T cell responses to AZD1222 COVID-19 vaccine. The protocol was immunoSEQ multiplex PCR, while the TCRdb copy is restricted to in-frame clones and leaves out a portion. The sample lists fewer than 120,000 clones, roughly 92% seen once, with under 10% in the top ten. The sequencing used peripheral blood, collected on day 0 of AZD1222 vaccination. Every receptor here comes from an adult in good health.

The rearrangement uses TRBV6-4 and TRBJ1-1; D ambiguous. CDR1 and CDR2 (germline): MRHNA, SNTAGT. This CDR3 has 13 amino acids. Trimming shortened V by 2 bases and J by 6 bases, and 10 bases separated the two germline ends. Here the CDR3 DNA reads TGTGCCAGCAGTGACAGTTCAGGAGCTGAAGCTTTCTTT. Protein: CASSDSSGAEAFF.

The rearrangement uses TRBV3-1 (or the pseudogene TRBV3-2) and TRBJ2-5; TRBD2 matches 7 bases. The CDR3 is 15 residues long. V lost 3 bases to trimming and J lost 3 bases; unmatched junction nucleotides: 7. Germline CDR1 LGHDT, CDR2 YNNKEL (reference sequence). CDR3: CASSQGGDSKETQYF. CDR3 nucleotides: TGTGCCAGCAGCCAGGGGGGGGACTCCAAAGAGACCCAGTACTTC.

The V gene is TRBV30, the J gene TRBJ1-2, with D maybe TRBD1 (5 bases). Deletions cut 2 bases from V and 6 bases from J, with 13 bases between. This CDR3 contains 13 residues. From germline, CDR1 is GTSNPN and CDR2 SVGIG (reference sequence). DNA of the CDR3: TGTGCCTGGAGTCGGGGCAGGGCAAATGGCTACACCTTC. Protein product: CAWSRGRANGYTF.

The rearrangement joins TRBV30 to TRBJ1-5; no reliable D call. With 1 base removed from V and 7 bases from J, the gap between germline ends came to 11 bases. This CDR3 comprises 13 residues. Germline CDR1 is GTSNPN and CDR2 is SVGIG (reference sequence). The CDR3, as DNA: TGTGCCTGGAGTGAAACGACCGGGCAGCCCCAGCATTTT. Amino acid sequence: CAWSETTGQPQHF. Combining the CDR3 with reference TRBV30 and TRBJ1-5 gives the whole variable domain SQTIHQWPATLVQPVGSPLSLECTVEGTSNPNLYWYRQAAGRGLQLLFYSVGIGQISSEVPQNLSASRPQDRQFILSSKKLLLSDSGFYLCAWSETTGQPQHFGDGTRLSIL.

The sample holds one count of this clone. The CDR3 sequence: CASSILGNQPQHF. In DNA, the CDR3 is TGTGCCAGTAGTATCTTGGGCAATCAGCCCCAGCATTTT. The chain links TRBV19 to TRBJ1-5; D is undetermined. The CDR3 contains 13 residues. CDR1 and CDR2 from the germline V gene are LNHDA and SQIVND (reference sequence). The germline V and J ends were trimmed by 3 bases and 2 bases, with 5 bases remaining between them.

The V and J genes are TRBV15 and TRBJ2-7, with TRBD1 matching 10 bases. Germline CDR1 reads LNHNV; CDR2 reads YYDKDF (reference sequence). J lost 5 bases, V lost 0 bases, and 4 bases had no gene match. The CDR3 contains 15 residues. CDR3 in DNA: TGTGCCACCAGCAGAGATGGGACAGGGGCCCACGAGCAGTACTTC. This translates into CATSRDGTGAHEQYF.

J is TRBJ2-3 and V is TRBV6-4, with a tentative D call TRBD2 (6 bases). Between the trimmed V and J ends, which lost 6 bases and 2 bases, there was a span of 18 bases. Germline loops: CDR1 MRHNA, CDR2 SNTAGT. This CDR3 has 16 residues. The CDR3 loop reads CASRASSAINTDTQYF. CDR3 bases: TGTGCCAGCAGAGCCTCTAGCGCTATTAACACAGATACGCAGTATTTT.

The CDR3 is CASSKDSTNYGYTF. CDR3 coding DNA: TGTGCCAGTAGTAAGGACAGCACTAACTATGGCTACACCTTC. J is TRBJ1-2 and V is TRBV19, with D possibly TRBD1 on 6 matching bases. V lost 4 bases, J lost 0 bases, and 9 bases lay in between. This CDR3 contains 14 residues. The V gene's germline CDR1 is LNHDA and CDR2 SQIVND (reference sequence).

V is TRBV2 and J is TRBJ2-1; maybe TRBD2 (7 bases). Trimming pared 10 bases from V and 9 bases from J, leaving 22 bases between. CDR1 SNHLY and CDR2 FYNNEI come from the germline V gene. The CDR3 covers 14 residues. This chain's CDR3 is CATQGGGTFTEQFF. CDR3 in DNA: TGTGCCACCCAAGGGGGGGGGACGTTCACTGAGCAGTTCTTC. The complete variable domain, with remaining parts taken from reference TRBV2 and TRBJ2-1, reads EPEVTQTPSHQVTQMGQEVILRCVPISNHLYFYWYRQILGQKVEFLVSFYNNEISEKSEIFDDQFSVERPDGSNFTLKIRSTKLEDSAMYFCATQGGGTFTEQFFGPGTRLTVL.

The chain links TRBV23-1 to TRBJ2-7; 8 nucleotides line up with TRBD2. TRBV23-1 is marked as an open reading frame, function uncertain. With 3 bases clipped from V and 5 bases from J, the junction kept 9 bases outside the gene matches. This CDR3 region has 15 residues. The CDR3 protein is CASSQSGGLLDEQYF. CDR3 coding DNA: TGCGCCAGCAGTCAGTCGGGGGGGCTTCTCGACGAGCAGTACTTC.

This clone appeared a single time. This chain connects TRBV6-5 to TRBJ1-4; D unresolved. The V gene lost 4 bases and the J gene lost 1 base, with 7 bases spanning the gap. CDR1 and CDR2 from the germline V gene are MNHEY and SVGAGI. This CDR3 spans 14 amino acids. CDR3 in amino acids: CASSSGQTNEKLFF. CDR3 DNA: TGTGCCAGCAGTTCCGGTCAAACTAATGAAAAACTGTTTTTT.

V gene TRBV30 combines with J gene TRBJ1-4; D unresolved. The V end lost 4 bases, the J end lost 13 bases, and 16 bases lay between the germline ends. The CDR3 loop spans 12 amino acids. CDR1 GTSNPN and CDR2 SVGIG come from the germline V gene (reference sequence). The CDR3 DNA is TGTGCCTGGACCAACGATTGGCATTCACTGTTTTTT. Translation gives CAWTNDWHSLFF.

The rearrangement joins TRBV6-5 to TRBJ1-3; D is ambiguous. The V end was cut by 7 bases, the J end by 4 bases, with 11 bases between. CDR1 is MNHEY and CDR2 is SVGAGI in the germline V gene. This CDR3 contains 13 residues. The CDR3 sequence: CASTELAGNTIYF. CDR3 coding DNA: TGTGCCAGCACAGAGCTAGCAGGAAACACCATATATTTT.

The CDR3 is CASSWGPDAYNEQFF. The DNA for the CDR3 is TGTGCCAGCAGCTGGGGGCCAGATGCCTACAATGAGCAGTTCTTC. The rearrangement uses TRBV5-6 and TRBJ2-1, with TRBD1 as a possible D gene (6 bases). The length of the CDR3 is 15 residues. Trimming pared 3 bases from V and 2 bases from J, leaving 12 bases between. In germline, CDR1 is SGHDT, CDR2 YYEEEE.

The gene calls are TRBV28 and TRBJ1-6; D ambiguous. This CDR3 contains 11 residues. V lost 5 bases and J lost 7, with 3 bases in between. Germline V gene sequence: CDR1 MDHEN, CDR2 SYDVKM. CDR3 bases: TGTGCCAGCAGTGAGAATTCACCCCTCCACTTT. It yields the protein CASSENSPLHF. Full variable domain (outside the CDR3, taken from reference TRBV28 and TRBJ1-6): DVKVTQSSRYLVKRTGEKVFLECVQDMDHENMFWYRQDPGLGLRLIYFSYDVKMKEKGDIPEGYSVSREKKERFSLILESASTNQTSMYLCASSENSPLHFGNGTRLTVT.

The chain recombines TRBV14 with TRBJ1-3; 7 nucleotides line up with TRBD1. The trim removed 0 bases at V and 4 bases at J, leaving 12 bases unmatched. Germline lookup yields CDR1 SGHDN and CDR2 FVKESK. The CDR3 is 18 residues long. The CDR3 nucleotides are TGTGCCAGCAGCCAAGAGCGGACAGGCTTGACGCTCGGAAACACCATATATTTT. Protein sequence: CASSQERTGLTLGNTIYF.

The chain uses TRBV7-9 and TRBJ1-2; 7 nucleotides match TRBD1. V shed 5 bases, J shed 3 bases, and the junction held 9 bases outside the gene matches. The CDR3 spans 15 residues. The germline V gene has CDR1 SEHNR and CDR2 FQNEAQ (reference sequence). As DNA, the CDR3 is TGTGCCAGCAGCGCGTCGAGGGGGCGGGACTATGGCTACACCTTC. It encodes CASSASRGRDYGYTF.

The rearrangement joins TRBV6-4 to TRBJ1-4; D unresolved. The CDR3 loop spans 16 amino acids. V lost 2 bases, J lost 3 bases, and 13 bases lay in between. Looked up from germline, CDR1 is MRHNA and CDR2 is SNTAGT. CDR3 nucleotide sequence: TGTGCCAGCAGTGACCACACGGTGGCTGCTAATGAAAAACTGTTTTTT. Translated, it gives CASSDHTVAANEKLFF.

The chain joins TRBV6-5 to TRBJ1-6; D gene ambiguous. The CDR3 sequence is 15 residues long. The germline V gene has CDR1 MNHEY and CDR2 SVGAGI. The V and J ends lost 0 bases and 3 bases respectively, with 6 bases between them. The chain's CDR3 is CASSYSRFYNSPLHF. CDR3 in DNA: TGTGCCAGCAGTTACTCCAGATTCTATAATTCACCCCTCCACTTT.